These T cell receptor beta chains were read from a single sample in a study of blood T cell repertoires in COVID-19. The repertoire was sequenced with immunoSEQ multiplex PCR; TCRdb's copy has only in-frame clones and lacks some. This sample has over 250,000 clones, with 70% to 90% found just once. Input material: PBMCs or T cells enriched from blood (not recorded which). These receptors all stem from a woman aged 55-70 years in a cohort exposed to, infected with or recovered from COVID-19 (not recorded which). The CDR3 runs from the conserved cysteine through the conserved F or W. The D gene is left open where the match is weak. A row's size may be missing; if present it is once, few, many or a size class.

>NA|TRBD2|TRBV19|TRBJ2-3
CASSTTRGQGTSGSTDTQYF
TGTGCCAGTAGTACTACTCGGGGTCAAGGGACTAGCGGGAGCACAGATACGCAGTATTTT
>once|TRBD1|TRBV7-9|TRBJ1-2
CASSHTFTGGLGYTF
TGTGCCAGCAGTCACACCTTTACAGGGGGCCTTGGCTACACCTTC
>NA|TRBD1|TRBV12-5|TRBJ1-4
CASGTGTGDREKLFF
TGTGCTAGTGGTACGGGGACAGGGGATCGGGAAAAACTGTTTTTT
>NA|TRBD1|TRBV19|TRBJ1-5
CASSIDLGGQGGGQPQHF
TGTGCCAGTAGTATAGATCTTGGGGGACAGGGAGGTGGTCAGCCCCAGCATTTT
>NA|NA|TRBV5-1|TRBJ1-4
CASSLGKQGTNEKLFF
TGCGCCAGCAGCTTGGGCAAACAGGGAACTAATGAAAAACTGTTTTTT
>NA|NA|TRBV27|TRBJ2-7
CASSPGLAFYEQYF
TGTGCCAGCAGTCCGGGACTGGCCTTCTACGAGCAGTACTTC
>few|NA|TRBV24-1|TRBJ1-2
CATSDVGGPSYGYTF
TGTGCCACCAGTGATGTGGGGGGACCATCCTATGGCTACACCTTC
>NA|TRBD2|TRBV30|TRBJ2-1
CAWSTSGFYNEQFF
TGTGCCTGGAGTACTAGCGGGTTCTACAATGAGCAGTTCTTC
>NA|TRBD2|TRBV4-3|TRBJ2-7
CASSQDRLAGEYEQYF
TGCGCCAGCAGCCAAGATAGACTAGCGGGAGAGTACGAGCAGTACTTC
>NA|TRBD1|TRBV29-1|TRBJ2-1
CSVAYRGTSYNEQFF
TGCAGCGTTGCCTACAGGGGGACCTCCTACAATGAGCAGTTCTTC
>NA|TRBD1|TRBV28|TRBJ1-5
CASLRQGAGQGGNQPQHF
TGTGCCAGCCTCCGACAGGGGGCGGGGCAGGGTGGCAATCAGCCCCAGCATTTT
>NA|NA|TRBV12-3/TRBV12-4|TRBJ1-2
CASRRSPNYGYTF
TGTGCCAGCAGACGGAGCCCCAACTATGGCTACACCTTC
>NA|TRBD2|TRBV7-9|TRBJ2-7
CASSFWREVISYEQYF
TGTGCCAGCAGCTTCTGGCGGGAGGTCATCTCCTACGAGCAGTACTTC
>NA|TRBD1|TRBV7-8|TRBJ1-4
CASTVRGTGAEKLFF
TGTGCCAGCACAGTGCGGGGGACAGGGGCTGAAAAACTGTTTTTT
>NA|TRBD1|TRBV6-2/TRBV6-3|TRBJ1-5
CASSLTGINQPQHF
TGTGCCAGCAGTTTGACAGGGATTAATCAGCCCCAGCATTTT
>NA|NA|TRBV9|TRBJ2-2
CATSDRNTGELFF
TGTGCCACCTCGGACAGAAACACCGGGGAGCTGTTTTTT
>NA|NA|TRBV11-2|TRBJ2-3
CASSPRAGFSASTDTQYF
TGTGCCAGCAGCCCAAGGGCTGGGTTTAGCGCTAGCACAGATACGCAGTATTTT
>NA|TRBD1|TRBV3-1/TRBV3-2|TRBJ1-1
CASSPTGGMSAFF
TGTGCCAGCAGCCCCACAGGGGGCATGTCGGCTTTCTTT
>NA|TRBD1|TRBV28|TRBJ1-2
CASISGQGYGYGYTF
TGTGCCAGCATTTCGGGACAGGGGTATGGGTATGGCTACACCTTC
>NA|NA|TRBV11-2|TRBJ2-3
CASSPEPPDTQYF
TGTGCCAGCAGCCCGGAGCCCCCAGATACGCAGTATTTT
>NA|TRBD1|TRBV24-1|TRBJ1-2
CATSRTGGGYTF
TGTGCCACCAGCAGGACAGGGGGAGGCTACACCTTC
>NA|TRBD2|TRBV27|TRBJ2-1
CASSLRRARGDEQFF
TGTGCCAGCAGTCTCAGGAGGGCCCGGGGGGATGAGCAGTTCTTC
>NA|TRBD1|TRBV28|TRBJ1-2
CASVSRQGATGYTF
TGTGCCAGCGTAAGCCGACAGGGGGCGACTGGCTACACCTTC
>NA|TRBD1|TRBV30|TRBJ1-3
CAWKEGASGNTIYF
TGTGCCTGGAAGGAGGGGGCCTCTGGAAACACCATATATTTT
>NA|TRBD1|TRBV28|TRBJ1-2
CASSTGLGSGYTF
TGTGCCAGCTCGACAGGGCTTGGGAGTGGCTACACCTTC
>NA|NA|TRBV4-2|TRBJ2-1
CASRPPGSQNEQFF
TGTGCCAGCAGGCCGCCGGGAAGCCAAAATGAGCAGTTCTTC
>NA|NA|TRBV6-5|TRBJ2-1
CAVQKGAGNNEQFF
TGTGCCGTACAGAAGGGGGCGGGGAACAATGAGCAGTTCTTC
>NA|NA|TRBV20-1|TRBJ2-1
CSARDYPEQFF
TGCAGTGCTAGGGACTACCCGGAGCAGTTCTTC
>NA|NA|TRBV6-1|TRBJ2-7
CASSERGGLSYEQYF
TGTGCCAGCAGTGAAAGGGGGGGTTTATCCTACGAGCAGTACTTC
>NA|NA|TRBV6-5|TRBJ1-2
CASTFRGNRGYGYTF
TGTGCCAGCACATTCAGGGGAAACCGGGGCTATGGCTACACCTTC
>once|TRBD1|TRBV18|TRBJ1-5
CASSPPGTGGPQHF
TGTGCCAGCTCACCACCCGGGACAGGAGGGCCCCAGCATTTT
>NA|TRBD2|TRBV27|TRBJ2-1
CASSPRRTSGMGNEQFF
TGTGCCAGCAGCCCCCGAAGGACTAGCGGGATGGGCAATGAGCAGTTCTTC
>NA|NA|TRBV18|TRBJ2-5
CASSPIGNQETQYF
TGTGCCAGCTCACCCATCGGGAACCAAGAGACCCAGTACTTC
>NA|NA|TRBV28|TRBJ1-5
CASSFRTPTNQPQHF
TGTGCCAGCAGTTTCCGGACACCCACCAATCAGCCCCAGCATTTT
>NA|NA|TRBV27|TRBJ1-5
CASSFVAYSNQPQHF
TGTGCCAGCAGTTTCGTAGCCTATAGCAATCAGCCCCAGCATTTT
>NA|TRBD2|TRBV18|TRBJ2-2
CASSTRGLAGGELFF
TGTGCCAGCTCCACAAGGGGACTAGCCGGCGGGGAGCTGTTTTTT
>once|TRBD1|TRBV27|TRBJ2-2
CASSPFSRDRDTGELFF
TGTGCCAGCAGTCCTTTTTCCCGGGACAGGGACACCGGGGAGCTGTTTTTT
>NA|TRBD2|TRBV3-1/TRBV3-2|TRBJ2-3
CASSQRTSGSIGTQYF
TGTGCCAGCAGCCAGAGGACTAGCGGGAGCATTGGCACGCAGTATTTT
>NA|TRBD1|TRBV5-1|TRBJ2-5
CASSPPGQGETQYF
TGCGCCAGCAGCCCCCCGGGACAGGGGGAGACCCAGTACTTC
>NA|NA|TRBV24-1|TRBJ2-7
CATSDWPTGEQYF
TGTGCCACCAGTGATTGGCCGACCGGGGAGCAGTACTTC